These 11 T cell receptor beta chains originate from one sample sequenced in a study of OX40 agonist ivuxolimab in advanced cancers. Assay: immunoSEQ multiplex PCR; the TCRdb copy retains only in-frame clones and omits some. The table includes roughly 89,000 clones, about 86% detected once. Sequenced material: CD4+ or CD8+ T cells sorted from blood, taken in a trial of the OX40 agonist ivuxolimab. The receptors were sampled from an adult with an advanced solid tumor such as melanoma, head and neck, liver or kidney cancer.

The V and J genes are TRBV27 and TRBJ1-6; no firm D call. Looked up from germline, CDR1 is MNHEY and CDR2 is SMNVEV (reference sequence). V lost 6 bases and J lost 9, with 15 bases in between. This CDR3 is built from 14 residues. CDR3 amino acids: CASSAGLKGSPLHF. Written as DNA, the CDR3 is TGTGCCAGCAGCGCCGGACTGAAGGGTTCACCCCTCCACTTT.

The chain links TRBV19 to TRBJ1-5; D is unresolved. This CDR3 comprises 13 residues. V gave up 2 bases and J gave up 3 bases, with 5 bases separating them. Germline V gene data show CDR1 as LNHDA and CDR2 as SQIVND (reference sequence). CDR3 nucleotides: TGTGCCAGTAGTATACAGTTCAATCAGCCCCAGCATTTT. This codes for CASSIQFNQPQHF.

In DNA, the CDR3 is TGTGCCAGCAGGCCGGGGGAGTGGCGGTCTGAAGCTTTCTTT. Protein: CASRPGEWRSEAFF. The rearrangement joins TRBV7-9 to TRBJ1-1; TRBD1 is a possible D gene (5 bases). Trimming left V 6 bases short and J 6 bases short, with 17 bases between. This CDR3 region has 14 residues. Per the germline V gene, CDR1 is SEHNR and CDR2 is FQNEAQ (reference sequence).

The V gene is TRBV9, the J gene TRBJ1-1, with D possibly matching TRBD1 (5 bases). The CDR3 runs to 13 residues. V was clipped by 0 bases and J by 13 bases, with 16 bases between them. Germline V lookup: CDR1 SGDLS, CDR2 YYNGEE. The CDR3 is CASSVEVGGAVFF. The CDR3 region has the DNA TGTGCCAGCAGCGTAGAGGTGGGGGGAGCTGTTTTCTTT. Full variable domain (remainder filled in from reference TRBV9 and TRBJ1-1): DSGVTQTPKHLITATGQRVTLRCSPRSGDLSVYWYQQSLDQGLQFLIQYYNGEERAKGNILERFSAQQFPDLHSELNLSSLELGDSALYFCASSVEVGGAVFFGQGTRLTVV.

The genes are TRBV7-9 and TRBJ1-2; 7 bases fit TRBD1. The V gene end was trimmed by 5 bases and the J gene end by 3 bases; junction bases not matched to a gene: 12. This CDR3 is 16 amino acids long. CDR1 and CDR2 (germline): SEHNR, FQNEAQ (reference sequence). CDR3 amino acids: CASSQDQGVGDYGYTF. In DNA, the CDR3 is TGTGCCAGCAGCCAAGATCAGGGGGTGGGGGACTATGGCTACACCTTC.

CDR3 DNA: TGTGCCAGCAGACAGGACAGGGGGCCCTACGAGCAGTACTTC. Translating it yields CASRQDRGPYEQYF. This chain connects TRBV2 to TRBJ2-7; 11 nucleotides match TRBD1. The CDR3 is 14 amino acids. V trimming: 6 bases; J trimming: 2 bases; junction bases outside the gene matches: 3. Germline V gene sequence: CDR1 SNHLY, CDR2 FYNNEI.

This clone has just one count. J is TRBJ2-7 and V is TRBV5-1; a possible D gene is TRBD1 (5 bases). The germline V gene encodes CDR1 SGHRS and CDR2 YFSETQ. The CDR3 has 15 residues. Trimming cost V 1 base and J 6 bases, with 17 bases left between them. The CDR3 loop reads CASSLLLAGSSEQYF. CDR3 sequence (DNA): TGCGCCAGCAGCTTGCTTCTTGCAGGGTCGAGCGAGCAGTACTTC.

This chain links TRBV9 with TRBJ2-7, with 11 bases fitting TRBD2. The V gene's germline CDR1 is SGDLS and CDR2 YYNGEE. The ends lost 3 bases at V and 2 bases at J; junction bases unmatched: 4. CDR3 length equals 15 residues. CDR3 in amino acids: CASSAGTSGPYEQYF. DNA of the CDR3: TGTGCCAGCAGCGCAGGGACTAGCGGTCCCTACGAGCAGTACTTC.

This chain links TRBV5-6 with TRBJ2-5; tentatively, D is TRBD2 (6 bases). TRBJ2-7 explains the end of the DNA better; the J call may be wrong. The germline CDR1 and CDR2 sequences are SGHDT and YYEEEE. This CDR3 is 15 amino acids long. This chain's CDR3 is CASSRGWAGSYEQYF. DNA of the CDR3: TGTGCCAGCAGTCGGGGGTGGGCTGGCTCCTACGAGCAGTACTTC.

This clone showed up just a few times. The rearrangement links TRBV29-1 to TRBJ1-2, with D perhaps TRBD1 (5 bases). The CDR3 extends over 11 amino acids. Germline V lookup: CDR1 SQVTM, CDR2 ANQGSEA. Trimming removed 3 bases at V and 8 bases at J, with 10 bases between. CDR3 sequence reads: CSVDRVWGYTF. The CDR3 DNA sequence: TGCAGCGTTGACAGGGTGTGGGGCTACACCTTC.

This clone was observed a single time. This chain connects TRBV30 to TRBJ2-5, with 7 positions matching TRBD2. The junction had 9 bases not matched to a gene; V was cut back by 0 bases and J by 11 bases. Germline-derived CDR1 and CDR2 are GTSNPN and SVGIG (reference sequence). CDR3 length: 13 amino acids. CDR3: CAWSVGLGREQYF. CDR3 coding DNA: TGTGCCTGGAGTGTAGGACTAGGGAGAGAGCAGTACTTC.